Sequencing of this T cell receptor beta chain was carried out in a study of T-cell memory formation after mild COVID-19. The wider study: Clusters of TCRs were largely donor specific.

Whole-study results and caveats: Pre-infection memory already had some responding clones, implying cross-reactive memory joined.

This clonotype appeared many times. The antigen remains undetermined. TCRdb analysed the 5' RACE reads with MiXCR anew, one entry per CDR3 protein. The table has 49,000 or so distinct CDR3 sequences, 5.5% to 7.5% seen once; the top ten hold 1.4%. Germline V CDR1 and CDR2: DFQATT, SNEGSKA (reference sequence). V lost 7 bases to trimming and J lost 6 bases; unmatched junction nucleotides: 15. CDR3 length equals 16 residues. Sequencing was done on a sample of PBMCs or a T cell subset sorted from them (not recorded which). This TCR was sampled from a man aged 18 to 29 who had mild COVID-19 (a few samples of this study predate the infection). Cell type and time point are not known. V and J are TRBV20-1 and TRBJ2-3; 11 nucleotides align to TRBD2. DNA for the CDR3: TGCAGTGTTGCCCCTTTAGCGGGGGGGCCGAGGGATACGCAGTATTTT. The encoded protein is CSVAPLAGGPRDTQYF.